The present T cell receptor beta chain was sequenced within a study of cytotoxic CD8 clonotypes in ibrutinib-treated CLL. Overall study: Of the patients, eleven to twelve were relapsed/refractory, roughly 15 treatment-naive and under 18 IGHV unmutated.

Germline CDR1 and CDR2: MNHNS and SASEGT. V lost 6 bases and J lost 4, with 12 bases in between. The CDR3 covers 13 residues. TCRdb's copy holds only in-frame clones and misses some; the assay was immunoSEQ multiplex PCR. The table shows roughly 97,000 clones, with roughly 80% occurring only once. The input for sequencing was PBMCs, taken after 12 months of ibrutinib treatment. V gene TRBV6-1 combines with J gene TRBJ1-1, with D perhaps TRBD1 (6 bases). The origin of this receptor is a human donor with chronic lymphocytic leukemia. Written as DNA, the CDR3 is TGTGCCAGCAGCTCCAGGGGAGGCACTGAAGCTTTCTTT. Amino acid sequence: CASSSRGGTEAFF.